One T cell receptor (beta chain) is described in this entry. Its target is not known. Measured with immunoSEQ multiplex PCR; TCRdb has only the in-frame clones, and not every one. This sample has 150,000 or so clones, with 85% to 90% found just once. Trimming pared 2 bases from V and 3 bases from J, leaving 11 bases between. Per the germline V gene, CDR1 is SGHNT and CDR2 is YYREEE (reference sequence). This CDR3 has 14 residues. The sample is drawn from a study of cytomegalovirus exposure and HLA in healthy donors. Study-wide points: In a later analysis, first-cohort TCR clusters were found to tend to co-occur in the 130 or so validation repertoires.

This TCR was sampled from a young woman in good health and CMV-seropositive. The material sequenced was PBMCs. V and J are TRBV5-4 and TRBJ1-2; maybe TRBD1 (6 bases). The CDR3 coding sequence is TGTGCCAGCAGCTTACAGGGCCCCCACTATGGCTACACCTTC. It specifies CASSLQGPHYGYTF.